The 19 T cell receptor beta chains listed next were all sequenced from one sample in a study of blood T cells in healthy people across ages. Through a sample-barcoded 5' primer and a J-beta primer mix, a second PCR was run for about 6 to 12 cycles. TCRdb re-called the 5' RACE reads with MiXCR, one entry per CDR3 protein. The table has 700,000 to 900,000 distinct CDR3 sequences, roughly 50% seen once. Sample: blood. The receptors originated from a man aged 80 or over in good health.

This clonotype was observed a handful of times. The chain combines TRBV27 with TRBJ2-7; a possible D gene is TRBD2 (6 bases). V was shortened by 6 bases and J by 1 base, with 10 bases between the two germline ends. The CDR3 has 13 amino acids. Germline V gene data show CDR1 as MNHEY and CDR2 as SMNVEV (reference sequence). CDR3 DNA sequence: TGTGCCAGCAGGCGAGGACTATCCTACGAGCAGTACTTC. This encodes CASRRGLSYEQYF.

This clonotype was counted only a few times. V is TRBV20-1 and J is TRBJ2-4; TRBD1 aligns across 7 bases. This CDR3 is 15 amino acids long. V lost 2 bases and J lost 1; bases outside the gene matches: 5. Per the germline V gene, CDR1 is DFQATT and CDR2 is SNEGSKA (reference sequence). The CDR3 protein is CSARFPGQAKNIQYF. CDR3 nucleotide sequence: TGCAGTGCTAGATTCCCGGGACAGGCCAAAAACATTCAGTACTTC.

The chain is built from TRBV7-8 and TRBJ2-1, with a weak D call TRBD1 (5 bases). The DNA matches TRBJ2-7 better at its end, which makes the J call doubtful. Germline CDR1 is SGHVS and CDR2 is FQNEAQ. This CDR3 spans 15 amino acids. CDR3 sequence reads: CASSLGTQKYNEQYF. CDR3 nucleotide sequence: TGTGCCAGCAGCTTAGGGACACAGAAATACAATGAGCAGTACTTC.

The rearrangement joins TRBV5-1 to TRBJ2-1, with 13 bases matching TRBD2. This CDR3 comprises 15 residues. After removal of 5 bases from V and 6 bases from J, the junction contained 5 bases not matched to a gene. Germline CDR1 and CDR2: SGHRS and YFSETQ. CDR3 region: CASSEGLAGTNEQFF. The CDR3 DNA follows: TGCGCCAGCAGTGAGGGACTAGCGGGAACCAATGAGCAGTTCTTC.

The sample holds one count of this clonotype. This chain uses TRBV11-2 with TRBJ1-5, with a possible D match to TRBD1 (6 bases). Trimming took off 0 bases at V and 5 bases at J, with 11 bases between the two ends. The CDR3 consists of 15 residues. Germline V gene lookup returns CDR1 SGHAT and CDR2 FQNNGV. CDR3 loop: CASSLDGGADQPQHF. CDR3 DNA sequence: TGTGCCAGCAGCTTAGATGGGGGCGCCGATCAGCCCCAGCATTTT. Supplemented by reference TRBV11-2 and TRBJ1-5, the full variable domain reads EAGVAQSPRYKIIEKRQSVAFWCNPISGHATLYWYQQILGQGPKLLIQFQNNGVVDDSQLPKDRFSAERLKGVDSTLKIQPAKLEDSAVYLCASSLDGGADQPQHFGDGTRLSIL.

The rearrangement links TRBV29-1 to TRBJ2-1; D gene unclear. Looked up from germline, CDR1 is SQVTM and CDR2 is ANQGSEA. Trimming left V 1 base short and J 13 bases short, with 17 bases between. This CDR3 region has 13 residues. The CDR3 sequence is CSVEGSRGETQFF. In DNA, the CDR3 is TGCAGCGTTGAAGGGTCAAGAGGAGAGACCCAGTTCTTC.

This CDR3 is CASSQGVAEGSEQYF. The CDR3 DNA reads as TGCGCCAGCAGCCAAGGGGTAGCAGAGGGGAGCGAGCAGTACTTC. This chain joins TRBV4-1 and TRBJ2-7, with D perhaps given as TRBD1 or TRBD2 (5 bases each). Germline-derived CDR1 and CDR2 are MGHRA and YSYEKL. V lost 1 base and J lost 6, with 16 bases in between. The CDR3 is 15 residues long.

The chain uses TRBV6-5 and TRBJ2-3, with TRBD2 identical over 12 bases. The junction had 4 bases not matched to a gene; V was cut back by 5 bases and J by 1 base. Germline V gene lookup returns CDR1 MNHEY and CDR2 SVGAGI. This CDR3 contains 16 residues. CDR3 coding DNA: TGTGCCAGCAGTCGGACTAGCGGGAAGGGCACAGATACGCAGTATTTT. Protein product: CASSRTSGKGTDTQYF.

This chain links TRBV20-1 with TRBJ2-7, with 8 bases matching TRBD2. The J segment lost 4 bases and the V segment lost 2 bases, leaving 7 bases of the junction unmatched. The CDR3 runs to 14 residues. Germline-derived CDR1 and CDR2 are DFQATT and SNEGSKA (reference sequence). CDR3 residues: CSARMAGGRYEQYF. The CDR3 DNA reads TGCAGTGCTAGAATGGCGGGAGGTCGGTACGAGCAGTACTTC.

This clonotype has more than one count but fewer than ten. The V call is TRBV7-9, the J call TRBJ1-2; D unclear. Trimming stripped 2 bases from V and 2 bases from J, with 12 bases between. The germline V gene encodes CDR1 SEHNR and CDR2 FQNEAQ (reference sequence). CDR3 length: 15 residues. The CDR3 spells CASSLRDKRNYGYTF. CDR3 coding DNA: TGTGCCAGCAGCTTAAGGGATAAACGAAACTATGGCTACACCTTC.

The chain links TRBV5-1 to TRBJ2-3; 9 positions match TRBD2. CDR3 length: 16 amino acids. Losses at the gene ends were 3 bases for V and 6 bases for J; bases not matched to a gene: 11. CDR1 and CDR2 (germline): SGHRS, YFSETQ. The CDR3 DNA follows: TGCGCCAGCAGCTCCTGGACTAGCGTGCCTCTTGATACGCAGTATTTT. Translating gives CASSSWTSVPLDTQYF.

Regarding this clonotype: The final CDR3 position lacks the conserved phenylalanine or tryptophan, pointing to a likely read error. The V gene is TRBV12-5, the J gene TRBJ2-5, with TRBD2 identical over 14 bases. This CDR3 is 16 amino acids long. CDR1 and CDR2 (germline): LGHNT, FRNRAP. The V and J ends lost 4 bases and 4 bases, in that order; junction bases with no gene match: 5. The CDR3 bases are TGTGCTAGTGGTTGGGGACTAGCGGGGGAGACAGAGACCCAGTACTCC. This translates into CASGWGLAGETETQYS.

The chain couples TRBV21-1 to TRBJ2-4; the table calls TRBD2, which could not be checked here. The J call could be wrong; TRBJ2-7 is a better fit for the DNA end. TRBV21-1 is flagged as a pseudogene. This CDR3 has 13 residues. The CDR3 DNA follows: TGTGCCAGCAGCAAAGCGTACCGCTACGAGCAGTACTTC. It encodes CASSKAYRYEQYF.

This clonotype was observed a few times. The rearrangement links TRBV5-1 to TRBJ2-7; D unresolved. V was cut by 4 bases and J by 0 bases, with 14 bases left in between. The germline V gene has CDR1 SGHRS and CDR2 YFSETQ. The CDR3 has 15 amino acids. DNA of the CDR3: TGCGCCAGCAGCCCGGACCAACATACCTCCTACGAGCAGTACTTC. Residues: CASSPDQHTSYEQYF.

J is TRBJ2-5 and V is TRBV6-1; 9 nucleotides match TRBD1. The ends lost 4 bases at V and 3 bases at J; junction bases unmatched: 6. CDR1 and CDR2 from the germline V gene are MNHNS and SASEGT. This CDR3 spans 15 amino acids. The CDR3 loop is CASSAQTGGKETQYF. The CDR3 nucleotides are TGTGCCAGCAGTGCGCAGACAGGGGGAAAAGAGACCCAGTACTTC.

This clonotype was detected a few times. The V call is TRBV29-1, the J call TRBJ1-2; the match to TRBD1 covers 7 bases. Germline V CDR1 and CDR2: SQVTM, ANQGSEA. The CDR3 runs to 14 residues. V lost 5 bases and J lost 4; bases outside the gene matches: 10. The CDR3 protein is CSVHPYRGPYGYTF. The CDR3 DNA reads as TGCAGCGTTCACCCCTACAGGGGACCCTATGGCTACACCTTC.

J is TRBJ2-6 and V is TRBV28; D ambiguous. From germline, CDR1 is MDHEN and CDR2 SYDVKM. This CDR3 region has 14 residues. V gave up 5 bases and J gave up 0 bases, with 5 bases separating them. CDR3 sequence reads: CASSSVSGANVLTF. The CDR3 region has the DNA TGTGCCAGCAGTAGTGTCTCTGGGGCCAACGTCCTGACTTTC. The whole variable domain, remainder taken from reference TRBV28 and TRBJ2-6, is DVKVTQSSRYLVKRTGEKVFLECVQDMDHENMFWYRQDPGLGLRLIYFSYDVKMKEKGDIPEGYSVSREKKERFSLILESASTNQTSMYLCASSSVSGANVLTFGAGSRLTVL.

This clonotype was observed a few times. The chain couples TRBV29-1 to TRBJ2-7; TRBD1 agrees at 10 bases. V lost 3 bases to trimming and J lost 5 bases; unmatched junction nucleotides: 10. Looked up from germline, CDR1 is SQVTM and CDR2 is ANQGSEA. The CDR3 consists of 15 residues. The CDR3 loop is CSVDKPGQGRNEQYF. The CDR3 DNA reads TGCAGCGTTGATAAGCCGGGACAGGGGAGAAACGAGCAGTACTTC.

This clonotype turned up a few times. The J gene is TRBJ1-5, the V gene TRBV6-5; D is perhaps TRBD1 (5 bases). Trimming took 6 bases from V and 6 from J, leaving 12 bases between them. The CDR3 is 13 amino acids. CDR1 MNHEY and CDR2 SVGAGI come from the germline V gene. The CDR3 region is CASSPPQGQPQHF. The CDR3 DNA sequence: TGTGCCAGCAGCCCCCCCCAGGGTCAGCCCCAGCATTTT.